The present entry profiles one T cell receptor (beta chain) with its context. The record originates from a study of blood T cell repertoires in COVID-19. Germline V lookup: CDR1 MNHEY, CDR2 SVGAGI. V dropped 7 bases and J dropped 4 bases, with 20 bases sitting between them. The CDR3 runs 15 residues. Sequenced by immunoSEQ multiplex PCR; TCRdb stores in-frame clones only, minus some. Among 150,000 to 200,000 clones listed, roughly 80% were seen once. The specimen sequenced was peripheral blood. The chain has TRBV6-5 and TRBJ2-7, with D uncertain. The clonotype comes from a woman between 55 and 75 years old with COVID-19, enrolled during active disease. The CDR3 DNA reads as TGTGCCAGCACCGAAAGCCCGGTGACGGGTTACGAGCAGTACGTC. Protein sequence: CASTESPVTGYEQYV.